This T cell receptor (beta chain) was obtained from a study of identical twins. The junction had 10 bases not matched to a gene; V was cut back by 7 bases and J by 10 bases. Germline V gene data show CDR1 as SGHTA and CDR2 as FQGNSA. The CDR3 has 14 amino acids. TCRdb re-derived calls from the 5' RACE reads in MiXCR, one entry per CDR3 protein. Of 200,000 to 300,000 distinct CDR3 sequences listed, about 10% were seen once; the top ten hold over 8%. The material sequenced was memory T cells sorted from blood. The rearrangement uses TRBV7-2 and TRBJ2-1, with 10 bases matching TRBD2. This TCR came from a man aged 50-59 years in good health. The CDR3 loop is CASTILAGVREQFF. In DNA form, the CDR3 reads TGTGCCAGCACCATCCTAGCGGGAGTGCGGGAGCAGTTCTTC.